The next 16 T cell receptor beta chains were all read from a single sample in a study of cytomegalovirus exposure and HLA in healthy donors. The PCR was carried out with 60 Vbeta primers and 13 Jbeta primers. The protocol was immunoSEQ multiplex PCR, while the TCRdb copy is restricted to in-frame clones and leaves out a portion. The data contain about 270,000 clones, 72% of them seen just once; the ten biggest clones take up 2% to 2.5%. Material: PBMCs. These receptor sequences come from a female donor in good health and CMV-seronegative.

The count of this clone is one. This rearrangement joins TRBV27 to TRBJ1-5; TRBD1 matches at 8 bases. J lost 2 bases, V lost 3 bases, and 6 bases had no gene match. Germline CDR1 is MNHEY and CDR2 is SMNVEV (reference sequence). This CDR3 spans 16 amino acids. CDR3 region: CASSLTGVGRNQPQHF. In nucleotides, the CDR3 is TGTGCCAGCAGTTTGACAGGGGTTGGGCGCAATCAGCCCCAGCATTTT.

This sequence joins TRBV6-1 and TRBJ2-3; TRBD2 matches 7 bases. J gave up 0 bases and V 2 bases, and 5 bases lay outside the gene matches. Germline CDR1 and CDR2: MNHNS and SASEGT. The CDR3 is 16 residues long. The CDR3 region is CASSEFSSGSTDTQYF. The CDR3 DNA reads as TGTGCCAGCAGTGAATTTAGTAGCGGGAGCACAGATACGCAGTATTTT.

This chain connects TRBV27 to TRBJ2-7; D call uncertain. In germline, CDR1 is MNHEY, CDR2 SMNVEV (reference sequence). V lost 2 bases and J 10 bases, leaving 18 bases between the germline ends. The CDR3 is 14 residues long. The chain's CDR3 is CASSLQAGPLIQYF. DNA for the CDR3: TGTGCCAGCAGTTTACAGGCAGGCCCCTTGATACAGTACTTC.

This sequence joins TRBV7-7 and TRBJ2-1; D is undetermined. Germline V gene sequence: CDR1 SSHAT, CDR2 FNYEAQ (reference sequence). The CDR3 spans 15 residues. V dropped 4 bases and J dropped 6 bases, with 16 bases sitting between them. The CDR3 spells CASSSGFGAFNEQFF. As DNA, the CDR3 is TGTGCCAGCAGCTCCGGGTTTGGAGCTTTCAATGAGCAGTTCTTC.

This clone appeared a few times. The chain combines TRBV6-5 with TRBJ1-5; D may be TRBD1 (5 bases). The ends were cut back, 6 bases at V and 2 bases at J, with 8 bases in the middle. The CDR3 has 13 residues. The germline V gene encodes CDR1 MNHEY and CDR2 SVGAGI. The CDR3 DNA is TGTGCCAGCAGGGGGCCTGGCAATCAGCCCCAGCATTTT. Translated, it gives CASRGPGNQPQHF.

The rearrangement joins TRBV28 to TRBJ2-7, with D possibly matching TRBD1 (5 bases). This CDR3 has 16 residues. Germline CDR1 MDHEN, CDR2 SYDVKM. Trimming took off 1 base at V and 3 bases at J, with 16 bases between the two ends. In DNA, the CDR3 is TGTGCCAGCAGTTTATTGGGCGGACAAGGGGACTACGAGCAGTACTTC. This gives the protein CASSLLGGQGDYEQYF. Filled out from reference TRBV28 and TRBJ2-7, the complete variable domain reads DVKVTQSSRYLVKRTGEKVFLECVQDMDHENMFWYRQDPGLGLRLIYFSYDVKMKEKGDIPEGYSVSREKKERFSLILESASTNQTSMYLCASSLLGGQGDYEQYFGPGTRLTVT.

This clone was counted between two and nine times. This chain links TRBV25-1 with TRBJ2-1, with D uncertain. Trimming pared 2 bases from V and 5 bases from J, leaving 10 bases between. This CDR3 contains 14 residues. Germline V CDR1 and CDR2: MGHDK, SYGVNS. The DNA of the CDR3 is TGTGCCAGCAGTGAAGGAAGTCGGGACAATGAGCAGTTCTTC. As protein: CASSEGSRDNEQFF.

V gene TRBV10-1 combines with J gene TRBJ2-7; no reliable D call. V lost 3 bases and J lost 5, with 5 bases in between. The CDR3 consists of 11 residues. Germline assignment: CDR1 WNHNN and CDR2 SYGVQD (reference sequence). CDR3 protein: CASSDTNEQYF. In nucleotides, the CDR3 is TGCGCCAGCAGTGATACAAACGAGCAGTACTTC.

The rearrangement links TRBV29-1 to TRBJ2-1; 11 nucleotides agree with TRBD1. The germline V gene encodes CDR1 SQVTM and CDR2 ANQGSEA. This CDR3 has 14 residues. V was clipped by 7 bases and J by 9 bases; unmatched bases: 11. The CDR3 DNA reads TGCAGCGCCCTCGTGGACAGGGGGCTGGGTGAGCAGTTCTTC. Protein sequence: CSALVDRGLGEQFF.

This chain links TRBV28 with TRBJ2-1, with 16 bases that match TRBD2. The CDR3 is made up of 20 amino acids. In germline, CDR1 is MDHEN, CDR2 SYDVKM. V lost 10 bases and J lost 6; bases outside the gene matches: 21. The CDR3 coding sequence is TGTGCCACCCTGTTCTCTGCGGGACAGGGGACTAGCGGGAGGGCCAATGAGCAGTTCTTC. Translating gives CATLFSAGQGTSGRANEQFF. Filled out from reference TRBV28 and TRBJ2-1, the complete variable domain reads DVKVTQSSRYLVKRTGEKVFLECVQDMDHENMFWYRQDPGLGLRLIYFSYDVKMKEKGDIPEGYSVSREKKERFSLILESASTNQTSMYLCATLFSAGQGTSGRANEQFFGPGTRLTVL.

The rearrangement uses TRBV7-8 and TRBJ2-7; tentatively, D is TRBD2 (6 bases). Looked up from germline, CDR1 is SGHVS and CDR2 is FQNEAQ. The CDR3 has 18 amino acids. V lost 1 base to trimming and J lost 5 bases, with 24 bases between them. The CDR3 spells CASSLGRGGRALRDEQYF. The CDR3 bases are TGTGCCAGCAGCTTAGGGCGGGGCGGCAGAGCCTTGAGGGACGAGCAGTACTTC.

This chain joins TRBV7-9 and TRBJ2-5; perhaps TRBD2 as D (6 bases). The J call may be wrong; the DNA end is better matched by TRBJ2-7. CDR1 is SEHNR, CDR2 FQNEAQ, per germline (reference sequence). This CDR3 spans 17 amino acids. In DNA, the CDR3 is TGTGCCAGCAGCCCCTTGCTCGGGCGGGAAAGCATCTACGAGCAGTACTTC. It yields the protein CASSPLLGRESIYEQYF.

CDR3 amino acids: CASSELATGNEQFF. As DNA, the CDR3 is TGCGCCAGCAGTGAGCTGGCGACGGGGAATGAGCAGTTCTTC. The chain couples TRBV10-2 to TRBJ2-1; weak D call: TRBD2 (5 bases). With 2 bases removed from V and 7 bases from J, the gap between germline ends came to 12 bases. Germline V gene sequence: CDR1 WSHSY, CDR2 SAAADI. This CDR3 is 14 amino acids long.

This chain joins TRBV18 and TRBJ2-2; D not resolved. Trimming removed 2 bases at V and 1 base at J, with 8 bases between. The germline gives CDR1 KGHSH, CDR2 LQKENI. The CDR3 consists of 15 residues. The CDR3 loop reads CASSPLAENTGELFF. CDR3 DNA sequence: TGTGCCAGCTCACCATTGGCAGAGAACACCGGGGAGCTGTTTTTT.

Turning to this clone: Compared with germline, one end of the junction differs, possibly owing to a read error. The J gene is TRBJ2-5, the V gene TRBV7-7; TRBD2 aligns across 8 bases. The CDR3 loop spans 14 amino acids. Germline values: CDR1 SSHAT, CDR2 FNYEAQ (reference sequence). The CDR3 loop is CASSAGGPGETQYF. The CDR3 DNA sequence: TGTGCTAGCAGTGCGGGAGGCCCTGGGGAGACCCAGTACTTC.

This chain links TRBV11-2 with TRBJ2-1, with a possible D match to TRBD2 (5 bases). The CDR3 has 14 amino acids. V was clipped by 5 bases and J by 4 bases, with 12 bases between them. CDR1 SGHAT and CDR2 FQNNGV come from the germline V gene. CDR3 nucleotides: TGTGCCAGCAGCGCAAACCGGGGTTACAATGAGCAGTTCTTC. It specifies CASSANRGYNEQFF.